This T cell receptor (beta chain) was captured in a study of cytomegalovirus exposure and HLA in healthy donors. The CDR3 runs to 13 residues. From germline, CDR1 is MGHRA and CDR2 YSYEKL. V was pared by 5 bases and J by 5 bases, with 12 bases between. The PCR used 60 Vbeta and 13 Jbeta primers. TCRdb's copy holds only in-frame clones and misses some; the assay was immunoSEQ multiplex PCR. In the table there are approximately 150,000 clones, about 73% of which are singletons. Notes on the study in general: Prior analysis indicated that the majority of TCR beta V segments exhibited productivity approximately 90% or approximately 30% of the time.

Of note for this clone: Its cognate antigen is unknown.

The V call is TRBV4-1, the J call TRBJ2-5, with D perhaps TRBD1 (5 bases). The TCR comes from a woman between 50 and 59 years old in good health and CMV-seropositive. The sequencing input was PBMCs. CDR3 loop: CASSRTNGETQYF. CDR3 nucleotides: TGCGCCAGCAGCAGGACAAACGGGGAGACCCAGTACTTC.